This T cell receptor (beta chain) came from a study of control samples from healthy donors and cancer patients. The repertoire was sequenced with immunoSEQ multiplex PCR; TCRdb's copy has only in-frame clones and lacks some. The table lists around 100,000 clones, roughly nine tenths of them singletons. This CDR3 is 15 amino acids long. CDR1 is SGHNT, CDR2 YYREEE, per germline (reference sequence). V gave up 1 base and J gave up 4 bases, with 11 bases separating them. The clonotype originates from a woman aged 45-59 years in good health. The chain links TRBV5-4 to TRBJ2-2; TRBD2 might be the D (7 bases). The sample was blood. DNA of the CDR3: TGTGCCAGCAGCTTGTGGGGAGGGGGCACCGGGGAGCTGTTTTTT. Protein sequence: CASSLWGGGTGELFF.